The clone carrying this T cell receptor (beta chain) was seen only a few times. The data are from a study of T cells after yellow fever vaccination. TCRdb used MiXCR to reprocess the 5' RACE reads, holding one entry per CDR3 protein. The sample lists fewer than 90,000 distinct CDR3 sequences, more than 5.5% seen once, with roughly 35% in the top ten. There are 16 residues in the CDR3. The germline V gene has CDR1 PRHDT and CDR2 FYEKMQ (reference sequence). V shed 1 base and J 1 base; nucleotides not matched to a gene: 4. The V gene is TRBV13, the J gene TRBJ2-5, with 9 positions matching TRBD2. This receptor was taken from a man in his late teens or twenties who received the YFV17D yellow fever vaccine. Specimen: CD8+ T cells sorted from PBMCs, collected around 5 days after the first yellow fever vaccination. The CDR3 DNA reads TGTGCCAGCAGCTTAGAGGCGGGGGGGACCCAAGAGACCCAGTACTTC. Residues: CASSLEAGGTQETQYF.